This T cell receptor (beta chain) derives from a study of blood T cell repertoires in COVID-19. J gave up 6 bases and V 0 bases, and 15 bases lay outside the gene matches. The CDR3 covers 19 residues. The V gene's germline CDR1 is LGHNA and CDR2 YSLEER. Some clones are missing from TCRdb's copy, which holds only in-frame ones; the method was immunoSEQ multiplex PCR. Altogether approximately 230,000 clones are present, about 91% being singletons, with the ten largest covering roughly 6%. Sequencing used peripheral blood. The genes are TRBV4-3 and TRBJ2-3; the match to TRBD2 covers 10 bases. This TCR was sampled from a woman younger than 45 with COVID-19, enrolled during active disease. CDR3 DNA: TGCGCCAGCAGCCAAGATATGAGCGGGGGGGCCTCATCTCCGGATACGCAGTATTTT. Amino acids: CASSQDMSGGASSPDTQYF.